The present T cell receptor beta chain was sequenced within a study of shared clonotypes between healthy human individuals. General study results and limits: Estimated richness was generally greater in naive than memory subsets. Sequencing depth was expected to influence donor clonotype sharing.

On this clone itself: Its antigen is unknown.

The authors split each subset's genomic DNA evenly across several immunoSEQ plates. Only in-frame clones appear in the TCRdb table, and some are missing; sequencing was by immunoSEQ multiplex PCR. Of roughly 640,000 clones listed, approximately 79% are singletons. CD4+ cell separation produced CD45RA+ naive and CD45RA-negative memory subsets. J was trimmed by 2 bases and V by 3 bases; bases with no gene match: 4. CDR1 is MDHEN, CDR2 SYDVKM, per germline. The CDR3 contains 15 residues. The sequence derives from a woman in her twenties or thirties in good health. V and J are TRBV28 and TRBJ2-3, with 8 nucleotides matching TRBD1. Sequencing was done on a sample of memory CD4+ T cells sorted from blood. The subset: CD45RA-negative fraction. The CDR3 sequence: CASSFQDRDTDTQYF. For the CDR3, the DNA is TGTGCCAGCAGTTTCCAGGACAGGGACACAGATACGCAGTATTTT.